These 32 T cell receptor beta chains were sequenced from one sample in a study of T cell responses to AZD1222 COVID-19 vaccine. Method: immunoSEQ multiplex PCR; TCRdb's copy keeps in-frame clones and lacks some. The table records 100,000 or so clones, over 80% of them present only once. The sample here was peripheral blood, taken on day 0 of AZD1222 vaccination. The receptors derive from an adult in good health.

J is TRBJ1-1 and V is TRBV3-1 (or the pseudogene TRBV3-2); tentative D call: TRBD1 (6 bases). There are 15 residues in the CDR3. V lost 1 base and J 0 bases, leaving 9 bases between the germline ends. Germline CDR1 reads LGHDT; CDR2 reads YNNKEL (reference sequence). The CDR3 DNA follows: TGTGCCAGCAGCCAAGTGGGGGCCATGAACACTGAAGCTTTCTTT. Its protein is CASSQVGAMNTEAFF.

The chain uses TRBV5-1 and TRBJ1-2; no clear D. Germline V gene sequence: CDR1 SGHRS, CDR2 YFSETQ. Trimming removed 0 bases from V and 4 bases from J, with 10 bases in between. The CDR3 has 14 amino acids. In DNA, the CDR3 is TGCGCCAGCAGCTTGGGGGATTTTACCTATGGCTACACCTTC. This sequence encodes CASSLGDFTYGYTF.

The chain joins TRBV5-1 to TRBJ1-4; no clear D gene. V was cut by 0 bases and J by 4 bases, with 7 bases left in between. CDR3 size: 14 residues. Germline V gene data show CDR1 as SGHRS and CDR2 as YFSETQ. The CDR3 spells CASSLDGNNEKLFF. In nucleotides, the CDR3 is TGCGCCAGCAGCTTGGACGGAAATAATGAAAAACTGTTTTTT. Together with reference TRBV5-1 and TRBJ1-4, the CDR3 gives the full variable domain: KAGVTQTPRYLIKTRGQQVTLSCSPISGHRSVSWYQQTPGQGLQFLFEYFSETQRNKGNFPGRFSGRQFSNSRSEMNVSTLELGDSALYLCASSLDGNNEKLFFGSGTQLSVL.

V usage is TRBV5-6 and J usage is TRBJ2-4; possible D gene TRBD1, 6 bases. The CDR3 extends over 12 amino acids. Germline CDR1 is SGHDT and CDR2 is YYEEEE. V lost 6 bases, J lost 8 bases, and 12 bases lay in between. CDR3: CASNRQADIQYF. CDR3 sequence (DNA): TGTGCCAGCAACCGACAGGCGGACATTCAGTACTTC.

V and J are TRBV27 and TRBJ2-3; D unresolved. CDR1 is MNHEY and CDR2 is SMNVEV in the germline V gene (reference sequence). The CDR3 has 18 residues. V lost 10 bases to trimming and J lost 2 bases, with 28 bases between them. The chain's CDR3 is CATAYGQLEYLPTDTQYF. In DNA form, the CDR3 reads TGTGCCACCGCCTACGGGCAGTTGGAGTACCTCCCCACAGATACGCAGTATTTT.

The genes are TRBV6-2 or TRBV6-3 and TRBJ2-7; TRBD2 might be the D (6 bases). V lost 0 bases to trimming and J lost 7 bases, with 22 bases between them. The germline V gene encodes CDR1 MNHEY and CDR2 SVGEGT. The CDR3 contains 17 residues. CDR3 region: CASSYSEFVGGSGEQYF. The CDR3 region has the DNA TGTGCCAGCAGTTACTCGGAGTTCGTCGGGGGATCAGGAGAGCAGTACTTC.

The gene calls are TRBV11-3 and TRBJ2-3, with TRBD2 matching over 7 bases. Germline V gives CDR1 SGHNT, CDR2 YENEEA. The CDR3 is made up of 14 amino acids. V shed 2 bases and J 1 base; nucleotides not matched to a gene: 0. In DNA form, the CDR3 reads TGTGCCAGCAGCTTAACTAGCGGCACAGATACGCAGTATTTT. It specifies CASSLTSGTDTQYF.

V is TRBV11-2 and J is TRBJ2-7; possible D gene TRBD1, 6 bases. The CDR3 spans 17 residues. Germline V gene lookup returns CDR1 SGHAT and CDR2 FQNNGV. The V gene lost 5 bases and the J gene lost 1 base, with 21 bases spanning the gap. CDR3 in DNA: TGTGCCAGCAGCCCCATCGATAGAAGGGGGAGATCCTACGAGCAGTACTTC. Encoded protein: CASSPIDRRGRSYEQYF.

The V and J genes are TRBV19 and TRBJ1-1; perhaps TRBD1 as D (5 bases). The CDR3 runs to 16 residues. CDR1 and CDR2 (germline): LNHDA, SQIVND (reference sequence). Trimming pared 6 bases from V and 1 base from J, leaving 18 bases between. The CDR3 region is CASRTGRRGSNTEAFF. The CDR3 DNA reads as TGTGCCAGTAGGACCGGACGTAGGGGATCGAACACTGAAGCTTTCTTT.

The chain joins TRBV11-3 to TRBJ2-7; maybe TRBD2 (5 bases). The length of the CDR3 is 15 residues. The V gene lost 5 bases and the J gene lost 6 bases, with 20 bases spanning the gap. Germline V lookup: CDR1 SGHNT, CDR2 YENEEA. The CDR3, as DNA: TGTGCCAGCAGCCCCTCTTGGACTGACGCCACCGAGCAGTACTTC. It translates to CASSPSWTDATEQYF.

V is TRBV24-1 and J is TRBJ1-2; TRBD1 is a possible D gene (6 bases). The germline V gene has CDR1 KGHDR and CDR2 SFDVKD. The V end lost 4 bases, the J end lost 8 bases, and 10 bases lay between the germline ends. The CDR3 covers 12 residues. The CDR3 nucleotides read TGTGCCACCAGTGACTCAGGGGAAGGCTACACCTTC. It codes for CATSDSGEGYTF.

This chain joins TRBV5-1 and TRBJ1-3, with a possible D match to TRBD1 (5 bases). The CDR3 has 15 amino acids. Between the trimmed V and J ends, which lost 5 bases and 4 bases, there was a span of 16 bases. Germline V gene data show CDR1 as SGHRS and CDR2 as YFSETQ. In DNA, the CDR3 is TGCGCCAGCAGACCTCTAGGGGTATCCGGAAACACCATATATTTT. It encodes CASRPLGVSGNTIYF.

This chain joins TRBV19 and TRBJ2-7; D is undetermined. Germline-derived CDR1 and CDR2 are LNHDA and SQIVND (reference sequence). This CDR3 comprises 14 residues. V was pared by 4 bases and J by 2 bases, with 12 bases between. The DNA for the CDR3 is TGTGCCAGTAGTACCGTCAGGCCGCCCTACGAGCAGTACTTC. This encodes CASSTVRPPYEQYF.

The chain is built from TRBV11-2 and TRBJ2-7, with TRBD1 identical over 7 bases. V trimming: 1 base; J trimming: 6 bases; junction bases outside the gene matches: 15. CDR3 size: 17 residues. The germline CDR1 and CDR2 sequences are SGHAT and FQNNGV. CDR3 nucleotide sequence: TGTGCCAGCAGCTTAGCGCATAGGGGGCGCTTTCGAACCGAGCAGTACTTC. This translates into CASSLAHRGRFRTEQYF.

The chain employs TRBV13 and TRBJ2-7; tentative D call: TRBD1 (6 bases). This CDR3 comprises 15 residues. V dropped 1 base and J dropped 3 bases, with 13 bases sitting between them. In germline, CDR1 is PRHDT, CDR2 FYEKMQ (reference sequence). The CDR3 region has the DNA TGTGCCAGCAGCTTAGAACAGGGAGTTTACTACGAGCAGTACTTC. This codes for CASSLEQGVYYEQYF.

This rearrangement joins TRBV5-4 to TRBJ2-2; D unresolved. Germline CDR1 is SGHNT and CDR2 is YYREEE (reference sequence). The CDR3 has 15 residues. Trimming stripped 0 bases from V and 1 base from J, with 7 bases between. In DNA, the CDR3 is TGTGCCAGCAGCTTGGGGTCGGGGAACACCGGGGAGCTGTTTTTT. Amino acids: CASSLGSGNTGELFF.

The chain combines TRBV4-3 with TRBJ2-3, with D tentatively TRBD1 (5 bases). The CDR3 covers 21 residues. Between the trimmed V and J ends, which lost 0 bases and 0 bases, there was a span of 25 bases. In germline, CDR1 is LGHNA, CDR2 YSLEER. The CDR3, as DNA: TGCGCCAGCAGCCAAGATACCCCCCCCAGGGTGGTTGGCTCTAGCACAGATACGCAGTATTTT. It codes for CASSQDTPPRVVGSSTDTQYF.

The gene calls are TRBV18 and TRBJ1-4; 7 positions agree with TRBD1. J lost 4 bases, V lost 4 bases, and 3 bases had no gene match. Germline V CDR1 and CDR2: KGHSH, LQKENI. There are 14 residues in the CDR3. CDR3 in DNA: TGTGCCAGCTCACAGGCAGGGGGTAATGAAAAACTGTTTTTT. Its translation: CASSQAGGNEKLFF.

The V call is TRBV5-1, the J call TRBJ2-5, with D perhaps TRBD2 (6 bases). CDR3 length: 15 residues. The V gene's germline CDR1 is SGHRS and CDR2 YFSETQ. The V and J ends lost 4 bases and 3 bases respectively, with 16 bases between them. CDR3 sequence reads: CASSPGLGGEETQYF. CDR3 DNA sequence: TGCGCCAGCAGCCCCGGACTGGGCGGGGAAGAGACCCAGTACTTC.

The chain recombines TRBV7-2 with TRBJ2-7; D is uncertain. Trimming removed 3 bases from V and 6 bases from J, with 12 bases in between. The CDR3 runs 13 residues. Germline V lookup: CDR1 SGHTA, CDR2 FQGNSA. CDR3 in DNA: TGTGCCAGCAGCTTGGGTAGGGTAGCCGAGCAGTACTTC. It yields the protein CASSLGRVAEQYF. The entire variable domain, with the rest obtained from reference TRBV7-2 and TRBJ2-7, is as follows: GAGVSQSPSNKVTEKGKDVELRCDPISGHTALYWYRQSLGQGLEFLIYFQGNSAPDKSGLPSDRFSAERTGGSVSTLTIQRTQQEDSAVYLCASSLGRVAEQYFGPGTRLTVT.

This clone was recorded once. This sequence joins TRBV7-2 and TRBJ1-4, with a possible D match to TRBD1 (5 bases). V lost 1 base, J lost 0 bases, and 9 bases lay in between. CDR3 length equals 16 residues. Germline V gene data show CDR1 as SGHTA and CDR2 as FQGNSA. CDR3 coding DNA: TGTGCCAGCAGCTTAGGGTCGGGGGCAACTAATGAAAAACTGTTTTTT. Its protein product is CASSLGSGATNEKLFF.

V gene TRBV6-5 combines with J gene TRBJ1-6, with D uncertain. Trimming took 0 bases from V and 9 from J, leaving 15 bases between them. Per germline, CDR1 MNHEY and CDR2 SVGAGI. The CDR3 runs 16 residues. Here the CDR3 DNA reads TGTGCCAGCAGTTACTCGGGGAACCAAGGTGGTTCACCCCTCCACTTT. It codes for CASSYSGNQGGSPLHF.

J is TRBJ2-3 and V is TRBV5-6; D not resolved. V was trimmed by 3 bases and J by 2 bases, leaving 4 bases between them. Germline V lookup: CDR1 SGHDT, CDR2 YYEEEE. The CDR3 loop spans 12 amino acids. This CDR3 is CASSYLTDTQYF. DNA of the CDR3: TGTGCCAGCAGCTATCTCACAGATACGCAGTATTTT.

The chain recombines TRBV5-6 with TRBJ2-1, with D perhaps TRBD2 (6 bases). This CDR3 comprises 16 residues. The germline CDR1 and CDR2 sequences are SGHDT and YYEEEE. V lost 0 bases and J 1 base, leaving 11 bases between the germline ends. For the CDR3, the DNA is TGTGCCAGCAGCTTGGAGACTAGAAGTTCCTACAATGAGCAGTTCTTC. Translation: CASSLETRSSYNEQFF.

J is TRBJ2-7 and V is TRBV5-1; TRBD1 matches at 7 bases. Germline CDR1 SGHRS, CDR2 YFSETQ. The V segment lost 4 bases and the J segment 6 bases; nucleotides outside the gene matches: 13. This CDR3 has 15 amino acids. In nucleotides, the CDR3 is TGCGCCAGCAGCCTGGGGGACAGCGTCAGCCCCGAGCAGTACTTC. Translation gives CASSLGDSVSPEQYF.

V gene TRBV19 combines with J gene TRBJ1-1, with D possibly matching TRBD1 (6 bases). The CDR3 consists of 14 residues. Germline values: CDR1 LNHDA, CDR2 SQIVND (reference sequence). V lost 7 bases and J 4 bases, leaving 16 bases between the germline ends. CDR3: CASIPTRGFTEAFF. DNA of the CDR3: TGTGCCAGTATCCCAACAAGGGGGTTCACTGAAGCTTTCTTT.

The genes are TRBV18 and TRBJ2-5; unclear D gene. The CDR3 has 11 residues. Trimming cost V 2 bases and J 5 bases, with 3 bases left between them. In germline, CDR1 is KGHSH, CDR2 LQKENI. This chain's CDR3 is CASSPMETQYF. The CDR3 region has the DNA TGTGCCAGCTCACCAATGGAGACCCAGTACTTC.

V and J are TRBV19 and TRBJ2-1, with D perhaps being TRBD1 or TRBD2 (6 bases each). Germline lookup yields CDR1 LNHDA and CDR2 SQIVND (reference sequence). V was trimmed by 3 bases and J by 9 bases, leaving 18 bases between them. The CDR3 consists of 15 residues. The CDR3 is CASSMRGAATVEQFF. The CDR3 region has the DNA TGTGCCAGTAGTATGAGGGGGGCGGCTACGGTTGAGCAGTTCTTC.

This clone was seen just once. The CDR3 bases are TGTGCCAGCTCACTTTCCAGGGAATACGAGCAGTACTTC. Its translation: CASSLSREYEQYF. The gene calls are TRBV18 and TRBJ2-7; weak D call: TRBD1 (5 bases). With 4 bases removed from V and 4 bases from J, the gap between germline ends came to 11 bases. The CDR3 extends over 13 amino acids. Germline V CDR1 and CDR2: KGHSH, LQKENI.

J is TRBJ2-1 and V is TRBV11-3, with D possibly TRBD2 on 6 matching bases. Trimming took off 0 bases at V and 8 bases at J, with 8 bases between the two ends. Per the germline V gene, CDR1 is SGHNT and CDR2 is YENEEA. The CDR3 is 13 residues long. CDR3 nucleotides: TGTGCCAGCAGCTTAGATTGGGGGGATGAGCAGTTCTTC. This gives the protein CASSLDWGDEQFF. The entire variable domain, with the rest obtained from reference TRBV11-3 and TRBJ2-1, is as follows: EAGVVQSPRYKIIEKKQPVAFWCNPISGHNTLYWYLQNLGQGPELLIRYENEEAVDDSQLPKDRFSAERLKGVDSTLKIQPAELGDSAVYLCASSLDWGDEQFFGPGTRLTVL.

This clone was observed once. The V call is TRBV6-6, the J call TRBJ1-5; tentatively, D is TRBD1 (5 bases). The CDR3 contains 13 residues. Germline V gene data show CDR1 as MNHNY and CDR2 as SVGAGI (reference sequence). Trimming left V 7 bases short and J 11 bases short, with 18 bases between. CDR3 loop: CASKGPDPGSQHF. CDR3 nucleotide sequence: TGTGCCAGCAAGGGCCCGGATCCAGGGTCCCAGCATTTT.

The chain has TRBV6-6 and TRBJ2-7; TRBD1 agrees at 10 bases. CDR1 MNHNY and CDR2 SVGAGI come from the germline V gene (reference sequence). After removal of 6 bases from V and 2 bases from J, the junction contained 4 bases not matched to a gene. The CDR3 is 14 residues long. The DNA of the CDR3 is TGTGCCAGCAGAACCGGGACAGGGGCCTACGAGCAGTACTTC. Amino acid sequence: CASRTGTGAYEQYF.